The T cell receptor (beta chain) under discussion was sequenced for a study of cytomegalovirus exposure and HLA in healthy donors. Background on the study: A preliminary data release comprised roughly 80 million unique TCRs obtained from HLA-typed donors. General observations from the study: TCR beta sequences numbering 15,000 to 20,000 were associated with HLA alleles at 0.05 false discovery rate in a later analysis.

CDR1 is LNHNV and CDR2 is YYDKDF in the germline V gene (reference sequence). V was shortened by 8 bases and J by 3 bases, with 14 bases between the two germline ends. This CDR3 has 13 residues. Details on this clone: Its specificity is not known.

Researchers ran the PCR with 60 Vbeta and 13 Jbeta primers. As processed by the authors: Some 80 million unique TCR beta chains, 9 million to 14 million shared, were counted in a later analysis. Clones were sequenced by immunoSEQ multiplex PCR, and TCRdb holds only the in-frame ones, with some missing. V, J and clone size are taken as reported in that table, and D and trimming were inferred from the DNA itself. The table has roughly 87,000 clones, around 79% seen once. This chain connects TRBV15 to TRBJ2-7; the D gene is possibly TRBD1 (6 bases). The sequence came from a woman aged 40 to 50 in good health and CMV-seropositive. The sample comprised PBMCs. CDR3 nucleotides: TGTGCCACCGGACGGGACACCTACTACGAGCAGTACTTC. Translation gives CATGRDTYYEQYF. The complete variable domain, with remaining parts taken from reference TRBV15 and TRBJ2-7, reads DAMVIQNPRYQVTQFGKPVTLSCSQTLNHNVMYWYQQKSSQAPKLLFHYYDKDFNNEADTPDNFQSRRPNTSFCFLDIRSPGLGDTAMYLCATGRDTYYEQYFGPGTRLTVT.